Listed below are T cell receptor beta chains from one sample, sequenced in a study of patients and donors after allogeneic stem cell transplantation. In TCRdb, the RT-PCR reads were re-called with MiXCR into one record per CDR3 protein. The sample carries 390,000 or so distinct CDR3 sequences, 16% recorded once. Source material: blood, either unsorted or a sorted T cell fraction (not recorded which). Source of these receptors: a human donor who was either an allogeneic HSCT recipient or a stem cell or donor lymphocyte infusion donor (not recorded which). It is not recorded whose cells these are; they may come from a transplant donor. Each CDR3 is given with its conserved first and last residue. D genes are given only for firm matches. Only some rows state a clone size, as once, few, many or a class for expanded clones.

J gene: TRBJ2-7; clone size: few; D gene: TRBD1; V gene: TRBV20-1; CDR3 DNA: TGCAGTGCTAGAGATAAGTCCAGGGGGCCCTACGAGCAGTACTTC; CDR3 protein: CSARDKSRGPYEQYF
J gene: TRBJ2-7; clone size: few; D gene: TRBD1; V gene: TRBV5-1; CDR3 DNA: TGCGCCAGCAGCACACGACAGGGTTCCTCCTACGAGCAGTACTTC; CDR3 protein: CASSTRQGSSYEQYF
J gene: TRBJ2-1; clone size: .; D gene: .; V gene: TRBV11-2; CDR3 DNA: TGTGCCAGCAGCTTAGATCACGGGAGACCTTACAATGAGCAGTTCTTC; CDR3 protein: CASSLDHGRPYNEQFF
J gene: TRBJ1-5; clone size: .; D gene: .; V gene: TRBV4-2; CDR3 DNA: TGTGCCAGCAGCCAAATTCAAAGGATGGGCAATCAGCCCCAGCATTTT; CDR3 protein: CASSQIQRMGNQPQHF
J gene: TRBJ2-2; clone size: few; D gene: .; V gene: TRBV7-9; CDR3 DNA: TGTGCCAGCAGCTTAAAGCCTGTGAGGGCCGGGGAGCTGTTTTTT; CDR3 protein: CASSLKPVRAGELFF
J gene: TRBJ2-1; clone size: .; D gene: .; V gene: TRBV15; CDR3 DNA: TGTGCCACCAGCAGAGTGCACAATACAAACAATGAGCAGTTCTTC; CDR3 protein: CATSRVHNTNNEQFF
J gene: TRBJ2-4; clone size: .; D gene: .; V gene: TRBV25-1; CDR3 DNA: TGTGCCAGCAGTGAAGAGGGGCAGCTGTACTTC; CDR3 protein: CASSEEGQLYF
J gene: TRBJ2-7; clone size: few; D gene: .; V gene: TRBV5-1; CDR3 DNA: TGCACCTTCTGGGGATTTAACGAGCAGTACTTC; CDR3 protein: CTFWGFNEQYF
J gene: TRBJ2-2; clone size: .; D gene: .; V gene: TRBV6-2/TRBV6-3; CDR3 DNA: TGTGCCAGCAGTTACAGACAGGCCGGGGAGCTGTTTTTT; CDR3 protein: CASSYRQAGELFF
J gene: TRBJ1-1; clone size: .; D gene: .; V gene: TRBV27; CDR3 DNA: TGTGCCAGCAGTTGGGCGAGAGGGGGGACATTAATGAACACTGAAGCTTTCTTT; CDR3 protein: CASSWARGGTLMNTEAFF
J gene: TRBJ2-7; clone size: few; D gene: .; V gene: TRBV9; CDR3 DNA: TGTGCCAGCAGCGTAGTCGGGGGGCCTCCCGGTAACTACGAGCAGTACTTC; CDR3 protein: CASSVVGGPPGNYEQYF
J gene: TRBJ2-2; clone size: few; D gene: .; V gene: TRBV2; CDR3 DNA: TGTGCCAGCAGGGACTTCACCGGGGAGCTGTTTTTT; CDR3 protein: CASRDFTGELFF
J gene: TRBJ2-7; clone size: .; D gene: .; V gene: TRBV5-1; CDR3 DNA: TGCGCCAGCAGCTTAGTGAAGTTTTCCTACGAGCAGTACTTC; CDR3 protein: CASSLVKFSYEQYF
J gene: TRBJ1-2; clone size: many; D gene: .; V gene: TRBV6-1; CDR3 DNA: TGTGCCAGCAGGCGATCCCCTGGGTCCTCGGCTAACTATGGCTACACCTTC; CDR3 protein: CASRRSPGSSANYGYTF
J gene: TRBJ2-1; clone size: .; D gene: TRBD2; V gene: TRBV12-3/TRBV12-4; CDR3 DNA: TGTGCCAGCAGCCCCCTCGGCGGGAGGGTCCATGAGCAGTTCTTC; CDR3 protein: CASSPLGGRVHEQFF
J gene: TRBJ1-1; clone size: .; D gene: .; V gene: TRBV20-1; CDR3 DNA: TGCAGTGCTAGAGTTTCTAGGACAGACGCTTTCTTT; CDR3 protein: CSARVSRTDAFF
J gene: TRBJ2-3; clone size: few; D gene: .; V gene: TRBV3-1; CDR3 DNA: TGTGCCAGCAGCCAAGTCAGGGGGGGCACAGATACGCAGTATTTT; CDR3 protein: CASSQVRGGTDTQYF
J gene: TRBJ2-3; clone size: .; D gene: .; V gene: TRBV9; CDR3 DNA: TGTGCCAGCAGCGTAGGGGGTAGACACACAGATACGCAGTATTTT; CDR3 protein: CASSVGGRHTDTQYF
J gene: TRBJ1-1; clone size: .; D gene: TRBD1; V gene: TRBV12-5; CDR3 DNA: TGTGCTAGTGGTTTGAACGGGGGACAGGTCACTGAAGCTTTCTTT; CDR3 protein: CASGLNGGQVTEAFF
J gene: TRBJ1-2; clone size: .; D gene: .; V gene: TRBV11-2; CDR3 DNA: TGTGCCAGCAGCTTAGGGGGGCAGAGAAGAACCTACGTCTATGGCTACACCTTC; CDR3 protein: CASSLGGQRRTYVYGYTF
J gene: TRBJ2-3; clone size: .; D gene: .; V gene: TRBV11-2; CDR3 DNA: TGTGCCTGCAGCTTAGTGTGGAGGGCTGAGAGGAGCCACACAGATACGCAGTATTTT; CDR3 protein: CACSLVWRAERSHTDTQYF
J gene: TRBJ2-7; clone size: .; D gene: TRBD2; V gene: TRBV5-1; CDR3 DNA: TGCGCCAGCAGCTTGGGTGGCGGGAGAGTTTACGAGCAGTACTTC; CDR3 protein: CASSLGGGRVYEQYF
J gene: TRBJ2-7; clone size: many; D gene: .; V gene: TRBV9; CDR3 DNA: TGTGCCAGCAGCGTAGGGGGCGGGCCCCCCTACGAGCAGTACTTC; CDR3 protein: CASSVGGGPPYEQYF
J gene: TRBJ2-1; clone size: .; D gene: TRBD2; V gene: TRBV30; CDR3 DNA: TGTGCCTGGACCCCGGGGGGGCCGAGAGAGCAGTTCTTC; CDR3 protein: CAWTPGGPREQFF